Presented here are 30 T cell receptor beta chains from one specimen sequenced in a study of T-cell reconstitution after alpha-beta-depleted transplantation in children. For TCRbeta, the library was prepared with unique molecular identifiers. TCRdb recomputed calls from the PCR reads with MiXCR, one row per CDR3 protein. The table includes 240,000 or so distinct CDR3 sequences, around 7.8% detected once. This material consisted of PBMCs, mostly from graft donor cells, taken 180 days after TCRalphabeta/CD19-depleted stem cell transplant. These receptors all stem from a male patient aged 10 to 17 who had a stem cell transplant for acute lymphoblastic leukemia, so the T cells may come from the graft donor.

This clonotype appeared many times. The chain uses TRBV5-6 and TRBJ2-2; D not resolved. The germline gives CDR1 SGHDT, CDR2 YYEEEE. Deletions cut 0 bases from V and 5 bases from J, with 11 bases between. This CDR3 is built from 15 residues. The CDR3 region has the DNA TGTGCCAGCAGCTTGGGGAGCTTGCGGACCGGGGAGCTGTTTTTT. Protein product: CASSLGSLRTGELFF.

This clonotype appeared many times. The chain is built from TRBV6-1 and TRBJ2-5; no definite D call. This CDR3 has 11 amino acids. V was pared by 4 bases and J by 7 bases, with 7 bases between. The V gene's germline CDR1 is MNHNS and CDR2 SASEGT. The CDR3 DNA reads TGTGCCAGCAGTGCAGCCGGGACCCAGTACTTC. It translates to CASSAAGTQYF.

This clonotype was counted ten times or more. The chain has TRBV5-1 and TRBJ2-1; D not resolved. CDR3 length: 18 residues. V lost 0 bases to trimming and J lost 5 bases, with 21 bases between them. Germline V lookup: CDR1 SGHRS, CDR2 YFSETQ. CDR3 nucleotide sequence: TGCGCCAGCAGCTTGGCCACGGGCCCGGCCAGGTCGCACAATGAGCAGTTCTTC. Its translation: CASSLATGPARSHNEQFF.

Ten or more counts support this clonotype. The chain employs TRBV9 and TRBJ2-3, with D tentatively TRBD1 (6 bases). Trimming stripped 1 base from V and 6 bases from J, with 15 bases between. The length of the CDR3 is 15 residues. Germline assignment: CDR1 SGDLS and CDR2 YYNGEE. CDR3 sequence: CASSVRGTLLDTQYF. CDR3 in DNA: TGTGCCAGCAGCGTAAGGGGGACGTTACTTGATACGCAGTATTTT.

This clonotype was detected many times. CDR3 region: CASSPTRGVKTQYF. The DNA for the CDR3 is TGTGCCAGCAGCCCGACTAGAGGTGTCAAGACCCAGTACTTC. The chain combines TRBV3-1 with TRBJ2-5, with D perhaps TRBD2 (6 bases). The CDR3 is 14 residues long. Germline assignment: CDR1 LGHDT and CDR2 YNNKEL (reference sequence). V lost 4 bases, J lost 6 bases, and 15 bases lay in between.

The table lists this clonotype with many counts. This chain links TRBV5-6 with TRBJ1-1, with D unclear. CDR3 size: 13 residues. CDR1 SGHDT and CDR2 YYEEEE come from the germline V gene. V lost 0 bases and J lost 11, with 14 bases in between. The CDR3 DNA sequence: TGTGCCAGCAGCTTGGCAGGTCATATACGGGCTTTCTTT. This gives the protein CASSLAGHIRAFF.

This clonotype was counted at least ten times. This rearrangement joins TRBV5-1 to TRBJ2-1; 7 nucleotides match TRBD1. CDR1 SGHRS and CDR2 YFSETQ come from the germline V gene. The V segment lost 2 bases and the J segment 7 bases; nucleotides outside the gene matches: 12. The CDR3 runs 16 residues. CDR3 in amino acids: CASSLGDRPTGNEQFF. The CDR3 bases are TGCGCCAGCAGCTTAGGGGACAGACCTACGGGGAATGAGCAGTTCTTC.

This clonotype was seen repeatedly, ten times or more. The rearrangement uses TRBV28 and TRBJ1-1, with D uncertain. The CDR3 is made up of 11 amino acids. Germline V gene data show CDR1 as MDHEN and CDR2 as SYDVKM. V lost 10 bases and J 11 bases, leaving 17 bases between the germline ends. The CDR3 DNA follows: TGTGCCACCGGAACTGTCTTTGGCGCTTTCTTT. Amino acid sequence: CATGTVFGAFF.

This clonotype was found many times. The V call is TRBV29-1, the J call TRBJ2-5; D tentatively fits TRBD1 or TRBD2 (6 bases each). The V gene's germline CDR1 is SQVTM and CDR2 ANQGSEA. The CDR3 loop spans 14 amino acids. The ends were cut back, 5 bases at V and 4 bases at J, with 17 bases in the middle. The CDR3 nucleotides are TGCAGCGTTTTAACAGGGTACGGGGGAGAGACCCAGTACTTC. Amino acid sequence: CSVLTGYGGETQYF.

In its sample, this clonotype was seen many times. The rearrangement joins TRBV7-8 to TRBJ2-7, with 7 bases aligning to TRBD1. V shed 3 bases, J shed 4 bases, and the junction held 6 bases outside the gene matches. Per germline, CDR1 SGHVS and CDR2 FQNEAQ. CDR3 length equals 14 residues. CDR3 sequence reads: CASSLGTAIYEQYF. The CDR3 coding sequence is TGTGCCAGCAGCTTGGGGACAGCCATTTACGAGCAGTACTTC.

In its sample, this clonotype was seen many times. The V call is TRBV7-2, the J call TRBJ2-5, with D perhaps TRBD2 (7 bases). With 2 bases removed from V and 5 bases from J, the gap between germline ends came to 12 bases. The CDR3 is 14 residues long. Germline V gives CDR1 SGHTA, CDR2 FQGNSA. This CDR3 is CASSLRGGGETQYF. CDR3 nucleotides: TGTGCCAGCAGCTTAAGGGGGGGAGGGGAGACCCAGTACTTC.

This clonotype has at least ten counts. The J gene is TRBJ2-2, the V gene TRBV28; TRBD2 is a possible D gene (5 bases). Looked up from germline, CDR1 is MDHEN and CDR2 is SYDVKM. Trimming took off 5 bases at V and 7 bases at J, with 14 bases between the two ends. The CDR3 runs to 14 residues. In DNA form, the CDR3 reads TGTGCCAGCAGTCGGCCGAGGGTGAACGGGGAGCTGTTTTTT. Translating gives CASSRPRVNGELFF.

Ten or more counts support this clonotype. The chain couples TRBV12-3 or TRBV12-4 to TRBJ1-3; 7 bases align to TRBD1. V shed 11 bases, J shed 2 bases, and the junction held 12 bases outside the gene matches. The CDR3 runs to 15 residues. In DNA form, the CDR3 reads TGTGCCTCCTCTCCGGGACAGACTACTGGAAACACCATATATTTT. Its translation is CASSPGQTTGNTIYF.

The CDR3 reads CASSPRRAGGETQYF. CDR3 DNA sequence: TGTGCCAGTAGTCCGAGGCGGGCCGGGGGAGAGACCCAGTACTTC. The V gene is TRBV19, the J gene TRBJ2-5; possible D gene TRBD2, 6 bases. The CDR3 runs to 15 residues. Trimming removed 5 bases at V and 4 bases at J, with 17 bases between. Germline CDR1 is LNHDA and CDR2 is SQIVND (reference sequence).

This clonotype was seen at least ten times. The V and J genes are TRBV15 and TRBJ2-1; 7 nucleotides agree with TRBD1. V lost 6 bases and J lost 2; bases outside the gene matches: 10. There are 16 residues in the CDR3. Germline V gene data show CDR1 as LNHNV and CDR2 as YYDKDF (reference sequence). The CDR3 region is CATRGNRGTTYNEQFF. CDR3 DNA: TGTGCCACCAGGGGGAACAGGGGCACTACCTACAATGAGCAGTTCTTC.

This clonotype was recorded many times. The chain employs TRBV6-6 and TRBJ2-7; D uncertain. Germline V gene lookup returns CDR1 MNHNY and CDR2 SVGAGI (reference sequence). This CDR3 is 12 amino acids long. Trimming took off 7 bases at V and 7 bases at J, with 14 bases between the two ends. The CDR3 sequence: CASTNGPGEQYF. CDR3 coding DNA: TGTGCCAGCACCAACGGTCCTGGGGAGCAGTACTTC.

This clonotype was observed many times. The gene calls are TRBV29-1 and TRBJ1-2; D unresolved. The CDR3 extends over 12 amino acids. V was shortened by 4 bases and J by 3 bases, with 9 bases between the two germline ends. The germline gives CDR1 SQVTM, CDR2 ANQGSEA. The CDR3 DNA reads TGCAGCGTTGCAGAGTCCCACTATGGCTACACCTTC. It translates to CSVAESHYGYTF.

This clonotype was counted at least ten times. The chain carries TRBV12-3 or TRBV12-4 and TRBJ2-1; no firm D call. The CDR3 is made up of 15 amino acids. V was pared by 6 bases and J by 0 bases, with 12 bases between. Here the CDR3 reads CASSSGVSSYNEQFF. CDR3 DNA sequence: TGTGCCAGCAGCTCGGGTGTTAGCTCCTACAATGAGCAGTTCTTC.

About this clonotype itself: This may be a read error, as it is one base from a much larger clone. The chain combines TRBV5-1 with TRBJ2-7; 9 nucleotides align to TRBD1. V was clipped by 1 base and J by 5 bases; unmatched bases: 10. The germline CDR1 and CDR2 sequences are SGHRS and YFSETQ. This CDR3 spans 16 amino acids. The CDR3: CASSLIVGTGFHEQYF. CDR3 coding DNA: TGCGCCAGCAGCTTGATCGTCGGGACAGGGTTCCACGAGCAGTACTTC.

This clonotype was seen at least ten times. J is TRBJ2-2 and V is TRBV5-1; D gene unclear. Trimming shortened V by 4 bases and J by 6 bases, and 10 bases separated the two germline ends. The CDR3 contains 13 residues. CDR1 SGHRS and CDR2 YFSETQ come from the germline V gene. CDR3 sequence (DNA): TGCGCCAGCAGCGACCAGTGGGCCGGGGAGCTGTTTTTT. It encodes CASSDQWAGELFF.

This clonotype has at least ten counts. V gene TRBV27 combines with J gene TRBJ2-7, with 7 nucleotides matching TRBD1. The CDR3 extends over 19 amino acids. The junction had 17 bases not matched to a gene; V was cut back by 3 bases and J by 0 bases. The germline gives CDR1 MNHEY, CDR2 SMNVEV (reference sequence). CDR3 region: CASSLRQGSERRSSYEQYF. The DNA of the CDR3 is TGTGCCAGCAGTTTGCGACAGGGATCTGAGCGAAGGAGCTCCTACGAGCAGTACTTC.

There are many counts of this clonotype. CDR3 bases: TGTGCCAGCAGCTTAAACGACGGTACTAACTATGGCTACACCTTC. Encoded protein: CASSLNDGTNYGYTF. V usage is TRBV7-2 and J usage is TRBJ1-2; no reliable D call. CDR1 is SGHTA, CDR2 FQGNSA, per germline. V lost 2 bases to trimming and J lost 0 bases, with 10 bases between them. The CDR3 runs to 15 residues.

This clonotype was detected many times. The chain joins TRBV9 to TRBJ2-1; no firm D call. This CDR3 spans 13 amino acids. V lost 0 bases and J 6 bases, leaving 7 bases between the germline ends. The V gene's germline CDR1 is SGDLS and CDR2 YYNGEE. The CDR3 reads CASSVGGSNEQFF. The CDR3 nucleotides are TGTGCCAGCAGCGTAGGGGGTAGCAATGAGCAGTTCTTC. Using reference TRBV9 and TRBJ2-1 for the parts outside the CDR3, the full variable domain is DSGVTQTPKHLITATGQRVTLRCSPRSGDLSVYWYQQSLDQGLQFLIQYYNGEERAKGNILERFSAQQFPDLHSELNLSSLELGDSALYFCASSVGGSNEQFFGPGTRLTVL.

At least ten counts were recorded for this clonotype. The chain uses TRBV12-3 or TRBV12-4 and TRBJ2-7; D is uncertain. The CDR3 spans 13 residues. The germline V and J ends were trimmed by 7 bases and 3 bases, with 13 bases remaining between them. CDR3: CASTPDRYYEQYF. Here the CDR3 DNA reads TGTGCCAGCACTCCCGACCGATACTACGAGCAGTACTTC.

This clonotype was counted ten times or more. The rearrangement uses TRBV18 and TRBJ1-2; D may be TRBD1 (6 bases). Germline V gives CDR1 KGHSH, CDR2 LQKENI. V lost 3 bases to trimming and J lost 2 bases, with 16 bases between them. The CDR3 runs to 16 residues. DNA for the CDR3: TGTGCCAGCTCACCCGACGGCAGGGGAGGAAACTATGGCTACACCTTC. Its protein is CASSPDGRGGNYGYTF.

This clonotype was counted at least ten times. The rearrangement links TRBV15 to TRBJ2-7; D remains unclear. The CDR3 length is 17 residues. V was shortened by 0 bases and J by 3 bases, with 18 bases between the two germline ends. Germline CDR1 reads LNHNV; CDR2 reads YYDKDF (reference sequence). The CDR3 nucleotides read TGTGCCACCAGCAGAGATCGAGGACGAAATGTCATCTACGAGCAGTACTTC. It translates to CATSRDRGRNVIYEQYF.

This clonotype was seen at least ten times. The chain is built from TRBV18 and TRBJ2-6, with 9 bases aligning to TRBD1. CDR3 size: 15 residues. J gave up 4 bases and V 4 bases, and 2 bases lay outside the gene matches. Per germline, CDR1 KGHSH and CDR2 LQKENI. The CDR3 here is CASSRTGVGANVLTF. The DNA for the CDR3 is TGTGCCAGCTCACGGACAGGGGTCGGGGCCAACGTCCTGACTTTC. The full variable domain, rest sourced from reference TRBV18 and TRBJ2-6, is NAGVMQNPRHLVRRRGQEARLRCSPMKGHSHVYWYRQLPEEGLKFMVYLQKENIIDESGMPKERFSAEFPKEGPSILRIQQVVRGDSAAYFCASSRTGVGANVLTFGAGSRLTVL.

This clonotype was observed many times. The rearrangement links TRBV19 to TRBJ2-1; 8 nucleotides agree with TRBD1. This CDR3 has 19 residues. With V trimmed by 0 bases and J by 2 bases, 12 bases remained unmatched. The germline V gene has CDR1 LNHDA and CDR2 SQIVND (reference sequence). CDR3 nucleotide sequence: TGTGCCAGTAGTATAGATCCCCCTTACGCAGGGGGCGCCTACAATGAGCAGTTCTTC. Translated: CASSIDPPYAGGAYNEQFF.

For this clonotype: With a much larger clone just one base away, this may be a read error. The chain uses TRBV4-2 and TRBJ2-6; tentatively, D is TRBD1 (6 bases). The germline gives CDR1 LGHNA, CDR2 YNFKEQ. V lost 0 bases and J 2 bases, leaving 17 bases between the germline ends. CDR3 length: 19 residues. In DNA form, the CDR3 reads TGTGCCAGCAGCCAAGATCTTAGCACAGGGATGACTGGGGCCAACGTCCTGACTTTC. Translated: CASSQDLSTGMTGANVLTF.

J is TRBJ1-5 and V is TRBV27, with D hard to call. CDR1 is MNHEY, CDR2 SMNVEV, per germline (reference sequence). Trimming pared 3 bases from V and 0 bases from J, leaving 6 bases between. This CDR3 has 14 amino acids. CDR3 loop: CASSLCYSNQPQHF. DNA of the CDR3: TGTGCCAGCAGTTTGTGTTATAGCAATCAGCCCCAGCATTTT.